The 20 T cell receptor beta chains below come from one sample, sequenced in a study of blood T cell repertoires in COVID-19. Generated by immunoSEQ multiplex PCR, the TCRdb table keeps only in-frame clones and is missing some. This sample yields about 60,000 clones, of which around four fifths are seen a single time; 10% to 15% belongs to the top ten. The sample comprised peripheral blood. The receptor set was obtained from an elderly man with acute or convalescent COVID-19.

The rearrangement joins TRBV24-1 to TRBJ2-1, with 13 bases aligning to TRBD2. Germline lookup yields CDR1 KGHDR and CDR2 SFDVKD. J lost 7 bases, V lost 10 bases, and 3 bases had no gene match. CDR3 size: 13 residues. CDR3 bases: TGTGCCACGGGACTAGCGGGAACGAATGAGCAGTTCTTC. Its translation: CATGLAGTNEQFF.

The chain links TRBV5-1 to TRBJ2-3, with TRBD2 matching over 7 bases. The CDR3 consists of 15 residues. Trimming cost V 4 bases and J 5 bases; bases outside gene matches: 10. Germline assignment: CDR1 SGHRS and CDR2 YFSETQ. In DNA, the CDR3 is TGCGCCAGCAGCCTCCGGGCTAGCGGAATAGATACGCAGTATTTT. This codes for CASSLRASGIDTQYF. Full variable domain (outside the CDR3, taken from reference TRBV5-1 and TRBJ2-3): KAGVTQTPRYLIKTRGQQVTLSCSPISGHRSVSWYQQTPGQGLQFLFEYFSETQRNKGNFPGRFSGRQFSNSRSEMNVSTLELGDSALYLCASSLRASGIDTQYFGPGTRLTVL.

This sequence joins TRBV7-8 and TRBJ2-7, with a possible D match to TRBD2 (5 bases). CDR1 and CDR2 from the germline V gene are SGHVS and FQNEAQ. The CDR3 is made up of 13 amino acids. V was shortened by 6 bases and J by 5 bases, with 14 bases between the two germline ends. The CDR3 DNA reads as TGTGCCAGCAGTCCTCGGACTTGGGACGAGCAGTACTTC. Translation gives CASSPRTWDEQYF.

This rearrangement joins TRBV6-5 to TRBJ1-2; D remains ambiguous. The CDR3 sequence is 13 residues long. Trimming cost V 4 bases and J 8 bases, with 14 bases left between them. Germline-derived CDR1 and CDR2 are MNHEY and SVGAGI. The CDR3 loop is CASSSAGRKGYTF. The CDR3 DNA sequence: TGTGCCAGCAGTTCCGCAGGTCGGAAGGGCTACACCTTC.

The rearrangement uses TRBV9 and TRBJ2-4, with D possibly matching TRBD1 (5 bases). Germline V gene data show CDR1 as SGDLS and CDR2 as YYNGEE. Between the trimmed V and J ends, which lost 2 bases and 9 bases, there was a span of 15 bases. This CDR3 contains 14 residues. CDR3 bases: TGTGCCAGCAGCGTCACTGTCCAGGGAAGCATTCAGTACTTC. Encoded protein: CASSVTVQGSIQYF.

This rearrangement joins TRBV19 to TRBJ2-1, with 12 bases matching TRBD2. The V gene end was trimmed by 3 bases and the J gene end by 9 bases; junction bases not matched to a gene: 9. There are 16 residues in the CDR3. Germline CDR1 and CDR2: LNHDA and SQIVND (reference sequence). The CDR3 sequence is CASSMSLAGGLFEQFF. Here the CDR3 DNA reads TGTGCCAGTAGTATGAGCCTAGCGGGGGGGCTGTTTGAGCAGTTCTTC.

CDR3 sequence: CASSGTGGAYEQYF. In DNA, the CDR3 is TGTGCCAGCAGTGGGACAGGGGGAGCCTACGAGCAGTACTTC. The chain combines TRBV6-2 or TRBV6-3 with TRBJ2-7, with 11 positions matching TRBD1. Germline V gene lookup returns CDR1 MNHEY and CDR2 SVGEGT. The CDR3 consists of 14 residues. V lost 5 bases to trimming and J lost 2 bases; unmatched junction nucleotides: 2.

Worth noting for this clone: Other DNA variants within this sample encode the same CDR3. The chain couples TRBV11-3 to TRBJ2-5; D is uncertain. V gave up 2 bases and J gave up 3 bases, with 4 bases separating them. Germline CDR1 SGHNT, CDR2 YENEEA. CDR3 length equals 12 residues. CDR3 loop: CASSLPEETQYF. CDR3 bases: TGTGCCAGCAGCTTACCGGAAGAGACCCAGTACTTC.

The J gene is TRBJ2-7, the V gene TRBV18; weak D call: TRBD2 (5 bases). The CDR3 is made up of 14 amino acids. V gave up 2 bases and J gave up 5 bases, with 13 bases separating them. Germline V gene data show CDR1 as KGHSH and CDR2 as LQKENI. CDR3 sequence: CASSPSATGDEQYF. The DNA for the CDR3 is TGTGCCAGCTCACCATCGGCCACCGGGGACGAGCAGTACTTC.

This clone was seen just once. The V and J genes are TRBV11-1 and TRBJ1-1, with 7 bases fitting TRBD1. The CDR3 loop spans 14 amino acids. CDR1 and CDR2 from the germline V gene are SGHAT and FQDESV (reference sequence). V gave up 5 bases and J gave up 0 bases; unmatched junction bases: 3. CDR3 amino acids: CASSKDRMNTEAFF. In DNA, the CDR3 is TGTGCCAGCAGCAAGGACAGGATGAACACTGAAGCTTTCTTT.

This chain connects TRBV18 to TRBJ1-1; D unclear. Germline CDR1 is KGHSH and CDR2 is LQKENI. The CDR3 runs 13 residues. V lost 3 bases to trimming and J lost 1 base, with 6 bases between them. CDR3 in amino acids: CASSPSGNTEAFF. CDR3 DNA sequence: TGTGCCAGCTCACCCAGTGGGAACACTGAAGCTTTCTTT.

The J gene is TRBJ2-5, the V gene TRBV3-1 (or the pseudogene TRBV3-2); TRBD2 matches at 8 bases. Germline values: CDR1 LGHDT, CDR2 YNNKEL (reference sequence). The V and J ends lost 1 base and 5 bases, in that order; junction bases with no gene match: 9. CDR3 length: 16 amino acids. The CDR3 coding sequence is TGTGCCAGCAGCCAAGGCCCAGCGGGGGTGTTGGAGACCCAGTACTTC. This gives the protein CASSQGPAGVLETQYF.

The rearrangement joins TRBV4-1 to TRBJ2-7, with D unclear. The germline V gene has CDR1 MGHRA and CDR2 YSYEKL. V lost 1 base to trimming and J lost 3 bases, with 10 bases between them. The CDR3 consists of 14 residues. The CDR3 coding sequence is TGCGCCAGCAGCCAAGGGCTAGGTAGCTACGAGCAGTACTTC. Encoded protein: CASSQGLGSYEQYF.

This clone was picked up a small number of times. V gene TRBV25-1 combines with J gene TRBJ2-7; TRBD2 matches 14 bases. This CDR3 spans 14 amino acids. Germline V gene lookup returns CDR1 MGHDK and CDR2 SYGVNS. The J segment lost 4 bases and the V segment lost 8 bases, leaving 4 bases of the junction unmatched. This CDR3 is CASRGLAGGYEQYF. DNA of the CDR3: TGTGCCAGCCGCGGACTAGCGGGAGGATACGAGCAGTACTTC.

The CDR3 nucleotides read TGTGCCAGCAGCTTTGACAGTTACAATGAGCAGTTCTTC. This gives the protein CASSFDSYNEQFF. The chain combines TRBV5-6 with TRBJ2-1, with a possible D match to TRBD1 (5 bases). Germline V lookup: CDR1 SGHDT, CDR2 YYEEEE. V was clipped by 2 bases and J by 4 bases, with 7 bases between them. The CDR3 covers 13 residues.

This clone was seen just once. The J gene is TRBJ1-5, the V gene TRBV19; D is unclear. V lost 5 bases, J lost 8 bases, and 10 bases lay in between. Germline CDR1 reads LNHDA; CDR2 reads SQIVND (reference sequence). This CDR3 comprises 12 residues. The CDR3 loop reads CASSLPPEPQHF. CDR3 nucleotide sequence: TGTGCCAGTAGTCTCCCCCCGGAGCCCCAGCATTTT.

This chain links TRBV5-5 with TRBJ1-2; TRBD1 might be the D (5 bases). V lost 3 bases and J lost 2, with 17 bases in between. The CDR3 has 16 residues. Germline CDR1 reads SGHKS; CDR2 reads YYEKEE (reference sequence). The CDR3 DNA is TGTGCCAGCAGCTGGACCGACAGCCCGCTGAACTATGGCTACACCTTC. It encodes CASSWTDSPLNYGYTF.

V gene TRBV19 combines with J gene TRBJ2-7; 10 positions agree with TRBD1. This CDR3 contains 14 residues. V lost 6 bases, J lost 0 bases, and 2 bases stayed unmatched. Germline V gene sequence: CDR1 LNHDA, CDR2 SQIVND (reference sequence). The CDR3 loop reads CASRGQGTSYEQYF. DNA of the CDR3: TGTGCCAGTAGGGGACAGGGGACCTCCTACGAGCAGTACTTC.

CDR3 loop: CASIRVTNTGELFF. CDR3 DNA sequence: TGTGCCAGCATTCGGGTTACGAACACCGGGGAGCTGTTTTTT. The chain couples TRBV6-5 to TRBJ2-2; D uncertain. Germline CDR1 is MNHEY and CDR2 is SVGAGI. Trimming cost V 7 bases and J 0 bases, with 9 bases left between them. This CDR3 is 14 amino acids long.

This clone showed up just once. This chain links TRBV19 with TRBJ2-2; 9 positions match TRBD1. The CDR3 runs to 16 residues. With V trimmed by 7 bases and J by 7 bases, 13 bases remained unmatched. Looked up from germline, CDR1 is LNHDA and CDR2 is SQIVND (reference sequence). This CDR3 reads CASNFPGGQGIGELFF. In DNA form, the CDR3 reads TGTGCCAGTAACTTCCCTGGTGGACAGGGGATCGGGGAGCTGTTTTTT.